Described below is a single T cell receptor (beta chain) sequence and its context. The antigen is not known. This sample is part of a study of cytomegalovirus exposure and HLA in healthy donors. General study points: The tendency of first-cohort TCR clusters to co-occur in the 120 or so validation repertoires was identified by a subsequent analysis. A list of 150 or so TCR beta chains associated with cytomegalovirus was given. The dataset shows that most TCR sequences were rare, while some public TCRs occurred in many donors.

Libraries were prepared by immunoSEQ multiplex PCR; TCRdb keeps only in-frame clonotypes and omits some of them. The sample has 130,000 or so clones, under 90% seen once. Per germline, CDR1 SEHNR and CDR2 FQNEAQ (reference sequence). J was trimmed by 8 bases and V by 5 bases; bases with no gene match: 8. The CDR3 covers 14 residues. Specimen: PBMCs. The origin of this receptor is a man aged 25-45 years in good health and CMV-seronegative. The chain has TRBV7-9 and TRBJ1-4; TRBD1 matches at 7 bases. The CDR3: CASSPLGQREKLFF. CDR3 bases: TGTGCCAGCAGCCCTTTGGGACAGCGAGAAAAACTGTTTTTT.